This T cell receptor beta chain originates from a study of blood T cell repertoires in COVID-19. In the authors' workflow: The authors estimated nucleated cell counts from reference gene primer amplification. Using immunoSEQ multiplex PCR, the repertoire was profiled, and TCRdb retains in-frame clones only, with some absent. V, J and clone size are taken as reported in that table, and D and trimming were inferred from the DNA itself. The data hold 150,000 to 200,000 clones, with 70% to 90% observed a single time. Germline V gives CDR1 SGDLS, CDR2 YYNGEE. Trimming shortened V by 4 bases and J by 2 bases, and 6 bases separated the two germline ends. CDR3 size: 12 residues.

The sequencing sample was made of peripheral blood. The receptor was isolated from a man between 40 and 49 years old who had recovered from COVID-19. The J gene is TRBJ1-1, the V gene TRBV9; D gene unclear. The CDR3, as DNA: TGTGCCAGCAGCTCAATTAACACTGAAGCTTTCTTT. Its protein is CASSSINTEAFF.